The text below deals with one T cell receptor (beta chain). The data were taken from a study of blood T cell repertoires in COVID-19. Study-level information: PBMCs, B-cell-depleted T cells, or T cells provided the cDNA or gDNA that made up the material.

Participants spanned ages about 18 to 90 years and resided in 20 to 30 US areas. Participants' own reports of clinical history determined their cohort assignment. In the authors' methods: Scientists estimated how many nucleated cells there were by amplifying reference gene primers. TCRdb's copy holds only in-frame clones and misses some; the assay was immunoSEQ multiplex PCR. D and trimming come from the DNA, and the V and J calls and clone size come from that table. The sample lists about 200,000 clones, about 90% occurring once. The germline gives CDR1 SQVTM, CDR2 ANQGSEA. CDR3 size: 15 residues. The trim removed 4 bases at V and 2 bases at J, leaving 8 bases unmatched.

This chain links TRBV29-1 with TRBJ2-1; TRBD1 agrees at 7 bases. The sequencing input was PBMCs or T cells enriched from blood (not recorded which). The source is a woman aged 18-29 years who had recovered from COVID-19. The CDR3 sequence: CSVADRANAYNEQFF. The DNA for the CDR3 is TGCAGCGTTGCCGACAGGGCGAACGCCTACAATGAGCAGTTCTTC.